This record concerns one TCR beta chain sequence. What it binds is not known. Via template switching, UMIs carrying a 6-nucleotide sample barcode were introduced. Two rounds of nested PCR, of approximately 16 and 10 cycles, were run on TCRalpha and TCRbeta cDNA. For each CDR3 protein, TCRdb gives one entry from its re-call of the 5' RACE reads, without DNA. Reported are around 380,000 distinct CDR3 sequences; the ten largest clones contain 2.4%. This entry comes from a study of monozygotic twins with inflammatory bowel disease. Broader study findings: The data gave no support to a single strong IBD-associated signal or clonotype.

There are 14 residues in the CDR3. The germline CDR1 and CDR2 sequences are KGHSH and LQKENI. The material sequenced was blood. This clonotype was sampled from a human donor with ulcerative colitis or Crohn's disease, or a healthy co-twin of an affected twin (not recorded which). The gene calls are TRBV18 and TRBJ1-2; TCRdb picks TRBD1, but there is no DNA to check that call. The CDR3 spells CASSRGQGSYGYTF. Drawing the rest from reference TRBV18 and TRBJ1-2, the complete variable domain is NAGVMQNPRHLVRRRGQEARLRCSPMKGHSHVYWYRQLPEEGLKFMVYLQKENIIDESGMPKERFSAEFPKEGPSILRIQQVVRGDSAAYFCASSRGQGSYGYTFGSGTRLTVV.